This T cell receptor beta chain was identified during a study of blood T cell repertoires in COVID-19. Study details: In each case, the material was cDNA or gDNA derived from T cells, B-cell-depleted T cells, or PBMCs.

Donors were grouped by their self-reported clinical history. What the recovered Cohort 3 donors had was two negative PCRs, clearance, or symptom resolution. This CDR3 is 15 amino acids long. From germline, CDR1 is SSHAT and CDR2 FNYEAQ (reference sequence). As for this clone: The germline gene is not matched at one end of the junction; a read error may be the cause.

In the original workflow: The assay estimated nucleated cells by amplifying reference gene primers. Repertoires were generated with immunoSEQ multiplex PCR, while TCRdb's copy carries only in-frame clones and drops some. D and trimming come from the DNA, and the V and J calls and clone size come from that table. The data show hundreds of thousands of clones, with about nine tenths seen just once and approximately 9.8% held by the top ten. The clonotype comes from a middle-aged woman who had recovered from COVID-19. V is TRBV7-7 and J is TRBJ2-1; 10 positions match TRBD2. The specimen was PBMCs or T cells enriched from blood (not recorded which). The CDR3 DNA reads as TGTGCTAGCAGCCAGCTAGCGGGAGAATGGGATGAGCAGTTCTTC. It encodes CASSQLAGEWDEQFF.